This T cell receptor beta chain stems from a study of blood T cell repertoires in COVID-19 (dated by TCRdb to 2020 to 2022). As for the study more broadly: Collaborator samples came from the United States, Italy and Spain and covered acute and convalescent phases of COVID-19. The prospective study material was composed of cDNA or gDNA derived from T cells, B-cell-depleted T cells, or PBMCs. Deeply sampled blood TCRbeta repertoires from subjects exposed to, actively infected with, or recovered from COVID-19 were included in the dataset. The repertoires were released in a freely available public database meant as a resource for research on the immune response to SARS-CoV-2. The samples were drawn from two sources: the first 160 participants of the ongoing ImmuneRACE study, and approximately 1,300 subjects contributed by 6 global collaborators. The sample metadata nearly always contained a de-identified subject ID, COVID-19 status, age in years and sex. HLA class I and class II types, where available, came from metadata supplied by the sample provider rather than from assay-based typing. Summary of the overall study and its limitations: The quantity of clinical and demographic metadata differed by source and by participant and was supplied without curation.

This clone was observed a single time. The target of this receptor is not known. No much larger clone exists at a distance of one base, and base qualities are not known. The collaborating institutions used their own protocols to collect whole blood in K2EDTA tubes. For TCRbeta analysis, collaborators shipped samples as frozen whole blood, isolated PBMCs, or DNA extracted from either of those sample types. TCRbeta CDR3 regions were amplified from genomic DNA using the immunoSEQ Assay, a bias-controlled multiplex PCR. The study's own analysis went as follows. Nucleated cell counts per sample were estimated from amplification of reference gene primers within the assay. To quantify the absolute abundance of each unique TCRbeta CDR3 rearrangement, sequence reads were collapsed and filtered. Productive Simpson clonality was computed per sample as the square root of Simpson's diversity index over productive rearrangements. The clones in this table, taken by TCRdb from immuneACCESS, are in-frame only. Not every clone is retained; where verified, under half of the shortfall comes from an unresolved V gene, and the cause of the rest is unknown. V, J and clone size derive from that table, while D and trimming were established from the DNA sequence. The table for this sample lists more than 200,000 clones; approximately 91% of them were counted only once. Jointly, the top ten make up 2.5% to 3% of the sample.

The junction shows trimming of 2 bases on V and 6 bases on J, and the gene matches do not reach 5 bases of it. Taken from cysteine to phenylalanine, the CDR3 has 14 residues. The DNA shown is the 42-base CDR3, in frame from base 1. From the germline V gene (reference sequence), CDR1 is SEHNR and CDR2 is FQNEAQ. The chain employs TRBV7-9 and TRBJ2-7, with 9 central nucleotides matching TRBD2. The clonotype originates from a woman aged 60 to 75 with acute or convalescent COVID-19. The sequencing input was peripheral blood. The nucleotide sequence is TGTGCCAGCAGCTTAAGGGCTAGCGGGACCGAGCAGTACTTC. Translated, this gives CASSLRASGTEQYF.